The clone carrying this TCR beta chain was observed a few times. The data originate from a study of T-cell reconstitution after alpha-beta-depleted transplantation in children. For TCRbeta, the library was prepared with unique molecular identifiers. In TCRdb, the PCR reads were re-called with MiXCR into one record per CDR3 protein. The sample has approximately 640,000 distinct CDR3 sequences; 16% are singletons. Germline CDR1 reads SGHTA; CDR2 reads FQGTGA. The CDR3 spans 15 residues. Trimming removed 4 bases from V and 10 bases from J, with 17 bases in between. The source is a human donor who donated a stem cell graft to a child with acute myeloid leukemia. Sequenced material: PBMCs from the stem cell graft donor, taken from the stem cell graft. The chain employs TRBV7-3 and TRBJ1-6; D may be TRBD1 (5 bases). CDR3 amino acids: CASSWKPGPGSPLHF. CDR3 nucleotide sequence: TGTGCCAGCAGCTGGAAGCCGGGACCGGGGTCACCCCTCCACTTT.